The present TCR beta chain was sequenced within a study of blood T cell repertoires in COVID-19. Clones were sequenced by immunoSEQ multiplex PCR, and TCRdb holds only the in-frame ones, with some missing. The table records around 200,000 clones, over 80% of them present only once. The CDR3 extends over 14 amino acids. Per the germline V gene, CDR1 is LNHDA and CDR2 is SQIVND (reference sequence). Trimming stripped 3 bases from V and 3 bases from J, with 12 bases between. The clonotype comes from a man aged 30 to 45 who had recovered from COVID-19. The chain carries TRBV19 and TRBJ2-7, with D possibly matching TRBD1 (6 bases). The sequencing input was PBMCs or T cells enriched from blood (not recorded which). The CDR3 coding sequence is TGTGCCAGTAGTATTACGACAGGAAGCTACGAGCAGTACTTC. It codes for CASSITTGSYEQYF.